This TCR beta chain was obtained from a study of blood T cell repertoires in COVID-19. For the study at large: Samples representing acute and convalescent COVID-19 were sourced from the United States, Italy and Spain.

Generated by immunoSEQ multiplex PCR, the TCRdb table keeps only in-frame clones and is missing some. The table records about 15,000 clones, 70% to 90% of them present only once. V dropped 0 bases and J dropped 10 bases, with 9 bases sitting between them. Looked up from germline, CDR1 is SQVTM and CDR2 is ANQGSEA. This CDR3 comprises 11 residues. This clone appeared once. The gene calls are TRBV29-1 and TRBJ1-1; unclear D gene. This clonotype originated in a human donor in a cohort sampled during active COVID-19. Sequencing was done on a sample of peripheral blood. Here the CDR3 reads CSVEDVSGAFF. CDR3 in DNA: TGCAGCGTTGAAGACGTGTCGGGAGCTTTCTTT.